The 23 T cell receptor beta chains in this list originate from one sample, sequenced in a study of T-cell reconstitution after alpha-beta-depleted transplantation in children. Unique molecular identifiers featured in how the TCRbeta library was prepared. TCRdb analysed the PCR reads with MiXCR anew, one entry per CDR3 protein. Among about 580,000 distinct CDR3 sequences listed, around 23% were seen once. This specimen consisted of PBMCs, mostly from graft donor cells, obtained 360 days after TCRalphabeta/CD19-depleted stem cell transplant. The receptors stem from a boy under two years old who had a stem cell transplant for acute myeloid leukemia, so the T cells may come from the graft donor.

This clonotype was counted ten times or more. The chain combines TRBV19 with TRBJ2-1; possible D gene TRBD2, 5 bases. The germline V gene has CDR1 LNHDA and CDR2 SQIVND (reference sequence). The CDR3 runs 16 residues. The germline V and J ends were trimmed by 1 base and 8 bases, with 18 bases remaining between them. CDR3 bases: TGTGCCAGTAGTATAGGTCCCTCCGACCGGGGATATGAGCAGTTCTTC. Its protein product is CASSIGPSDRGYEQFF. The whole variable domain, filled in from reference TRBV19 and TRBJ2-1, reads DGGITQSPKYLFRKEGQNVTLSCEQNLNHDAMYWYRQDPGQGLRLIYYSQIVNDFQKGDIAEGYSVSREKKESFPLTVTSAQKNPTAFYLCASSIGPSDRGYEQFFGPGTRLTVL.

This chain uses TRBV29-1 with TRBJ2-3; TRBD1 matches at 8 bases. The V segment lost 8 bases and the J segment 3 bases; nucleotides outside the gene matches: 7. The germline CDR1 and CDR2 sequences are SQVTM and ANQGSEA. The CDR3 is made up of 13 amino acids. In nucleotides, the CDR3 is TGCAGCACATCAGGGGGCCAGACAGATACGCAGTATTTT. It translates to CSTSGGQTDTQYF.

This clonotype was picked up many times. This chain connects TRBV29-1 to TRBJ1-5, with TRBD1 as a possible D gene (6 bases). V shed 4 bases and J shed 2 bases, with 18 bases lying between them. Per germline, CDR1 SQVTM and CDR2 ANQGSEA. The CDR3 totals 16 residues. This CDR3 reads CSVASSPGGGNQPQHF. The CDR3 nucleotides read TGCAGCGTTGCCTCCTCCCCGGGGGGCGGCAATCAGCCCCAGCATTTT.

This clonotype was recorded many times. This chain uses TRBV29-1 with TRBJ1-1, with D possibly TRBD1 on 5 matching bases. V was cut by 6 bases and J by 0 bases, with 8 bases left in between. The CDR3 is made up of 12 amino acids. Germline V CDR1 and CDR2: SQVTM, ANQGSEA. The CDR3 protein is CSVGAMNTEAFF. CDR3 in DNA: TGCAGCGTAGGGGCCATGAACACTGAAGCTTTCTTT.

The rearrangement joins TRBV4-2 to TRBJ2-3, with TRBD1 identical over 7 bases. CDR1 and CDR2 (germline): LGHNA, YNFKEQ. V was pared by 5 bases and J by 0 bases, with 8 bases of the junction left unmatched. The CDR3 contains 16 residues. CDR3 loop: CASSTSGTASTDTQYF. CDR3 bases: TGTGCCAGCAGCACCTCCGGGACAGCCAGCACAGATACGCAGTATTTT.

The J gene is TRBJ1-1, the V gene TRBV4-2; D gene ambiguous. V dropped 0 bases and J dropped 5 bases, with 4 bases sitting between them. Germline CDR1 LGHNA, CDR2 YNFKEQ. There are 12 residues in the CDR3. CDR3 nucleotides: TGTGCCAGCAGCCAAGAAAAGACTGAAGCTTTCTTT. Translation gives CASSQEKTEAFF.

Ten or more counts support this clonotype. This chain joins TRBV12-3 or TRBV12-4 and TRBJ2-5, with D possibly matching TRBD1 (6 bases). The CDR3 has 17 residues. With 6 bases removed from V and 2 bases from J, the gap between germline ends came to 22 bases. The CDR3 DNA reads TGTGCCAGCAGCCCTGGGGGCGGCAGGGTAGGGCAAGAGACCCAGTACTTC. It specifies CASSPGGGRVGQETQYF.

CDR3 in DNA: TGTGCCAGCAGTGAATTGAAAGGGGCTGGAAACACCATATATTTT. Its protein product is CASSELKGAGNTIYF. This chain joins TRBV25-1 and TRBJ1-3; a weak D match, TRBD1 (5 bases). The CDR3 is made up of 15 amino acids. Looked up from germline, CDR1 is MGHDK and CDR2 is SYGVNS. V lost 1 base and J lost 2, with 9 bases in between.

The chain uses TRBV6-1 and TRBJ2-1; D is possibly TRBD1 (5 bases). The CDR3 spans 15 residues. V lost 6 bases and J 0 bases, leaving 12 bases between the germline ends. CDR1 and CDR2 (germline): MNHNS, SASEGT. The CDR3 is CASRDTPDSYNEQFF. Here the CDR3 DNA reads TGTGCCAGCAGGGACACCCCCGACTCCTACAATGAGCAGTTCTTC.

The CDR3 sequence is CASSRGDSYEQYF. CDR3 DNA: TGTGCCAGCAGCCGTGGAGATTCCTACGAGCAGTACTTC. The chain is built from TRBV7-6 and TRBJ2-7; D call uncertain. Germline V gene lookup returns CDR1 SGHVS and CDR2 FNYEAQ. Between the trimmed V and J ends, which lost 5 bases and 1 base, there was a span of 9 bases. The CDR3 loop spans 13 amino acids.

This clonotype has ten or more counts. The chain is built from TRBV6-6 and TRBJ2-1, with D possibly matching TRBD1 (6 bases). Trimming pared 6 bases from V and 4 bases from J, leaving 10 bases between. Germline V lookup: CDR1 MNHNY, CDR2 SVGAGI (reference sequence). This CDR3 is built from 13 residues. As DNA, the CDR3 is TGTGCCAGCAGCCGGGACATTTACAATGAGCAGTTCTTC. It specifies CASSRDIYNEQFF.

This clonotype was observed a few times. V and J are TRBV6-5 and TRBJ1-1, with unresolved D. From germline, CDR1 is MNHEY and CDR2 SVGAGI. V was cut by 1 base and J by 1 base, with 4 bases left in between. This CDR3 spans 13 amino acids. The CDR3 here is CASSYWTNTEAFF. In DNA form, the CDR3 reads TGTGCCAGCAGTTACTGGACGAACACTGAAGCTTTCTTT.

There are a few counts of this clonotype. The chain has TRBV12-3 or TRBV12-4 and TRBJ1-2; D uncertain. CDR3 length equals 14 residues. The ends were cut back, 4 bases at V and 2 bases at J, with 11 bases in the middle. This CDR3 reads CASSSPTQNYGYTF. The CDR3 DNA reads TGTGCCAGCAGTTCTCCTACTCAAAACTATGGCTACACCTTC.

The chain carries TRBV7-2 and TRBJ2-1; 7 bases line up with TRBD1. Per germline, CDR1 SGHTA and CDR2 FQGNSA. This CDR3 spans 15 amino acids. J gave up 4 bases and V 2 bases, and 5 bases lay outside the gene matches. CDR3 amino acids: CASSLMGQLYNEQFF. The CDR3 coding sequence is TGTGCCAGCAGCTTAATGGGACAGCTATACAATGAGCAGTTCTTC.

This clonotype has a count of ten or more. The chain employs TRBV7-2 and TRBJ2-1; D may correspond to TRBD1 or TRBD2 (5 bases each). CDR1 and CDR2 (germline): SGHTA, FQGNSA. Trimming left V 2 bases short and J 5 bases short, with 16 bases between. The CDR3 spans 16 residues. The CDR3 DNA follows: TGTGCCAGCAGCTTAAGGGCCCTAGCAGGGAACAATGAGCAGTTCTTC. Translation gives CASSLRALAGNNEQFF.

In its sample, this clonotype was seen a few times. J is TRBJ2-1 and V is TRBV6-5, with D possibly called TRBD1 or TRBD2 (5 bases each). The CDR3 runs to 14 residues. V dropped 2 bases and J dropped 7 bases, with 12 bases sitting between them. Germline values: CDR1 MNHEY, CDR2 SVGAGI. The CDR3 DNA follows: TGTGCCAGCAGTTACAATCCGGGGCGGAATGAGCAGTTCTTC. Its protein is CASSYNPGRNEQFF.

This clonotype came up many times. The rearrangement joins TRBV4-3 to TRBJ2-4; no definite D call. Germline loops: CDR1 LGHNA, CDR2 YSLEER. The CDR3 has 16 residues. The V and J ends lost 0 bases and 0 bases respectively, with 9 bases between them. CDR3 nucleotide sequence: TGCGCCAGCAGCCAAGAGTCTCCCGTAGCCAAAAACATTCAGTACTTC. Its translation is CASSQESPVAKNIQYF.

The chain links TRBV6-1 to TRBJ2-7, with D perhaps assigned TRBD1 or TRBD2 (5 bases each). The V end lost 8 bases, the J end lost 2 bases, and 16 bases lay between the germline ends. Germline CDR1 reads MNHNS; CDR2 reads SASEGT. This CDR3 has 14 residues. CDR3 in amino acids: CASALSGTAYEQYF. DNA for the CDR3: TGTGCCAGCGCCCTTTCGGGGACCGCCTACGAGCAGTACTTC.

The rearrangement joins TRBV7-7 to TRBJ1-3; no clear D gene. This CDR3 has 14 amino acids. Germline assignment: CDR1 SSHAT and CDR2 FNYEAQ (reference sequence). Trimming stripped 1 base from V and 4 bases from J, with 8 bases between. Here the CDR3 reads CASSLEGNGNTIYF. In nucleotides, the CDR3 is TGTGCCAGCAGCTTAGAAGGGAACGGAAACACCATATATTTT.

J is TRBJ2-7 and V is TRBV7-8; D might be TRBD2 (7 bases). The CDR3 has 17 amino acids. CDR1 is SGHVS, CDR2 FQNEAQ, per germline. Trimming pared 2 bases from V and 0 bases from J, leaving 17 bases between. The CDR3 protein is CASSLLAGAPSSYEQYV. For the CDR3, the DNA is TGTGCCAGCAGCTTATTGGCGGGGGCTCCGAGCTCCTACGAGCAGTACGTC.

The chain couples TRBV12-3 or TRBV12-4 to TRBJ1-5, with TRBD1 as a possible D gene (5 bases). This CDR3 is built from 15 residues. V lost 6 bases and J 5 bases, leaving 17 bases between the germline ends. CDR3 nucleotide sequence: TGTGCCAGCAGCCCCGGTCCCGGGGCATATCAGCCCCAGCATTTT. Translated, it gives CASSPGPGAYQPQHF.

This clonotype was observed a handful of times. This sequence joins TRBV7-2 and TRBJ1-2; unclear D gene. The CDR3 runs 13 residues. The germline CDR1 and CDR2 sequences are SGHTA and FQGNSA. The V and J ends lost 1 base and 3 bases respectively, with 6 bases between them. The CDR3 nucleotides are TGTGCCAGCAGCTTAGTTCCGGACTATGGCTACACCTTC. The encoded protein is CASSLVPDYGYTF.

The chain combines TRBV4-1 with TRBJ2-7, with D perhaps TRBD2 (7 bases). The germline V gene has CDR1 MGHRA and CDR2 YSYEKL. V was pared by 3 bases and J by 2 bases, with 20 bases between. The CDR3 contains 17 residues. CDR3 amino acids: CASSHASGGPFTYEQYF. The CDR3 nucleotides read TGCGCCAGCAGCCACGCCTCCGGGGGGCCTTTCACCTACGAGCAGTACTTC.